A selection of T cell receptor beta chains follows, all from one sample in a study of long-term antiretroviral therapy in people with HIV. Assay: immunoSEQ multiplex PCR; the TCRdb copy retains only in-frame clones and omits some. The sample includes about 11,000 clones, roughly three quarters seen only once; the top ten take roughly 20%. The sequenced sample was unsorted PBMCs, obtained at the start of antiretroviral therapy, before treatment. Receptors originate from a man under 40 with HIV. CDR3s include the opening cysteine and the closing phenylalanine or tryptophan. The D gene is left open where the match is weak. Only part of the rows carry a size: once, few, many, or a class if the clone is expanded.

TRBV7-2	TRBJ2-7	NA	TRBD2	TGTGCCAGCAGCGTTGATCTGGCGGGAGTCTACGAGCAGTACTTC	CASSVDLAGVYEQYF
TRBV5-8	TRBJ2-1	NA	NA	TGTGCCAGCATGAGGAGAAGCAGAGACAATGAGCAGTTCTTC	CASMRRSRDNEQFF
TRBV7-2	TRBJ1-4	few	NA	TGTGCCAGCAGCTTAGGGGTTCCAGGGGTCCGGGGGAATGAAAAACTGTTTTTT	CASSLGVPGVRGNEKLFF
TRBV4-2	TRBJ2-5	NA	NA	TGTGCCAGCAGCCAAGATTGGGGTGAGACCCAGTACTTC	CASSQDWGETQYF
TRBV10-3	TRBJ1-1	NA	TRBD1	TGTGCCATTGCAGGACAGGGGGCCACGGCGACTGAAGCTTTCTTT	CAIAGQGATATEAFF
TRBV7-9	TRBJ1-2	NA	NA	TGTGCCAGCATCCGCACGAGAGGTTGGGATGGCTACACCTTC	CASIRTRGWDGYTF
TRBV10-3	TRBJ2-7	once	NA	TGTGCCATCACCCCCGGACTACCCCACGAGCAGTACTTC	CAITPGLPHEQYF
TRBV6-5	TRBJ2-3	NA	TRBD2	TGTGCCAGCAGTTACTCAACTAGCGGGAGCCCTACGCAGTATTTT	CASSYSTSGSPTQYF
TRBV7-8	TRBJ1-4	NA	NA	TGTGCCAGCAGCTTAGTCGGTACGCTGGAAGGCAAACTGTTTTTT	CASSLVGTLEGKLFF
TRBV5-1	TRBJ1-3	NA	NA	TGCGCCAGCAGGGTCACGGGCGGCTCTGGAAACACCATATATTTT	CASRVTGGSGNTIYF
TRBV28	TRBJ2-3	once	NA	TGTGCCAGCAGTATCCGGGGAGGCCTCACAGATACGCAGTATTTT	CASSIRGGLTDTQYF
TRBV6-5	TRBJ2-1	NA	NA	TGTGCCAGCAGTTATACGGGTTATGAGCAGTTCTTC	CASSYTGYEQFF
TRBV7-9	TRBJ1-2	medium-sized	NA	TGTGCCAGCAGCTTAGGGGCGGGGGGACGGCCGTATGGCTACACCTTC	CASSLGAGGRPYGYTF
TRBV9	TRBJ2-2	NA	NA	TGTGCCAGCAGCGTAGCGTTGAGGCCCGCGAACACCGGGGAGCTGTTTTTT	CASSVALRPANTGELFF
TRBV6-5	TRBJ2-7	NA	TRBD2	TGTGCCAGCAGTTACCCGAAGACTAGCGGCATCTACGAGCAGTACTTC	CASSYPKTSGIYEQYF
TRBV10-2	TRBJ1-1	NA	NA	TGCGCCAGCCTAATGAACACTGAAGCTTTCTTT	CASLMNTEAFF
TRBV6-5	TRBJ1-3	NA	NA	TGTGCCAGCAGTCAGGGGCTTGGAAACACCATATATTTT	CASSQGLGNTIYF
TRBV4-3	TRBJ1-2	NA	NA	TGCGCCAGCAGCCAAATGACTTTGGCGGGGGGTGGCTACACCTTC	CASSQMTLAGGGYTF
TRBV6-1	TRBJ2-7	NA	TRBD1	TGTGCCAGCAGTGGGGACAGGGTGTACGAGCAGTACTTC	CASSGDRVYEQYF
TRBV28	TRBJ1-5	NA	NA	TGTGCCAGCAGTTTATCCGGTAGCAATCAGCCCCAGCATTTT	CASSLSGSNQPQHF
TRBV25-1	TRBJ1-4	NA	TRBD1	TGTGCCAGCAGTGTAAGGGACAGGGGGCTGTCTAATGAAAAACTGTTTTTT	CASSVRDRGLSNEKLFF
TRBV5-4	TRBJ2-1	NA	NA	TGTGCCAGCAGCCAGGACCTAGGGACCTACAATGAGCAGTTCTTC	CASSQDLGTYNEQFF
TRBV6-6	TRBJ2-1	NA	TRBD2	TGTGCCAGCAGTTCCCGCGGGAGCAATGAGCAGTTCTTC	CASSSRGSNEQFF
TRBV27	TRBJ1-4	NA	TRBD1	TGTGCCAGCCGCCCAGCGACAGGGGGCGGTGAAAAACTGTTTTTT	CASRPATGGGEKLFF
TRBV4-1	TRBJ1-2	NA	NA	TGCGCCAGCACGACGACCTACAGAACGGGGAAGATCCACACCTTC	CASTTTYRTGKIHTF
TRBV15	TRBJ1-4	NA	NA	TGTGCCACCAGCACCTTTGTGGGCGGGGAAAAACTGTTTTTT	CATSTFVGGEKLFF
TRBV19	TRBJ1-1	few	NA	TGTGCCAGCCAAAACGAAGTGAACACTGAAGCTTTCTTT	CASQNEVNTEAFF
TRBV19	TRBJ1-4	NA	NA	TGTGCCAGTAGTGAGGTCGGGGACGGAAGACTGTTTTTT	CASSEVGDGRLFF
TRBV7-9	TRBJ2-7	NA	NA	TGTGCCAGCAGCCCCCGGGCCGTAGCCTACGAGCAGTACTTC	CASSPRAVAYEQYF
TRBV23-1	TRBJ2-7	NA	NA	TGCGCCAGCAGGCAGGGCCGGGAGCAGTACTTC	CASRQGREQYF
TRBV9	TRBJ1-1	NA	NA	TGTGCCAGCAGCGTAGGGCCGAACACTGAAGCTTTCTTT	CASSVGPNTEAFF
TRBV5-1	TRBJ2-5	NA	NA	TGCGCCAGCAGCCCGGTACTAGCCGTAGAGACCCAGTACTTC	CASSPVLAVETQYF
TRBV7-8	TRBJ2-7	NA	TRBD1	TGTGCCAGCAGACCGCCAACCCCAGGGGGCGCGACCTACGAGCAGTACTTC	CASRPPTPGGATYEQYF
TRBV7-7	TRBJ2-1	NA	TRBD2	TGTGCTAGCAGTCAAAACGGAGCGGGAGGGCAGTTCTTC	CASSQNGAGGQFF
TRBV10-2	TRBJ2-7	NA	TRBD1	TGCGCCAGCAGCATCACAGGGGGAGGTTACGAGCAGTACTTC	CASSITGGGYEQYF
TRBV6-6	TRBJ1-2	NA	TRBD1	TGTGCCAGCAGTCGAACAGGGGGGGCTGTCTATGGCTACACCTTC	CASSRTGGAVYGYTF
TRBV10-3	TRBJ1-5	once	NA	TGTGCCATCAGGGCGGGGGAGGGCAATCAGCCCCAGCATTTT	CAIRAGEGNQPQHF
TRBV2	TRBJ2-7	few	TRBD1	TGTGCCAGCAGGGAGACAGGGAACTCCTACGAGCAGTACTTC	CASRETGNSYEQYF
TRBV18	TRBJ1-5	NA	NA	TGTGCCAGCTCACCCCAGAATGGGGGCAATCAGCCCCAGCATTTT	CASSPQNGGNQPQHF
TRBV4-3	TRBJ2-1	few	NA	TGCGCCAGCAGCGCCGGTCAAAACTCGAATGAGCAGTTCTTC	CASSAGQNSNEQFF
TRBV19	TRBJ2-3	few	NA	TGTGCCAGTAGTATGGGGGGTATGTGGGGAGATACGCAGTATTTT	CASSMGGMWGDTQYF
TRBV18	TRBJ2-1	large	NA	TGTGCCAGCTCACCAAGGGGCGACTACAATGAGCAGTTCTTC	CASSPRGDYNEQFF
TRBV27	TRBJ1-6	few	NA	TGTGCCAGCAGTTTAAGTATGACAGCTCATTCACCCCTCCACTTT	CASSLSMTAHSPLHF
TRBV18	TRBJ2-1	NA	NA	TGTGCCAGCTCACCACCGGGTGGGGCCGAGCAGTTCTTC	CASSPPGGAEQFF
TRBV18	TRBJ2-7	NA	NA	TGTGCCAGCTCGCCCGGACAAACACGGGCCTACGAGCAGTACTTC	CASSPGQTRAYEQYF
TRBV29-1	TRBJ2-1	once	NA	TGCAGCGTTGTGTGGCCGGTCTCCTACAATGAGCAGTTCTTC	CSVVWPVSYNEQFF
TRBV6-4	TRBJ1-1	medium-sized	NA	TGTGCCAGCAGTGACGGGGATCGCAGGGGATCGGGCACTGAAGCTTTCTTT	CASSDGDRRGSGTEAFF
TRBV5-4	TRBJ2-2	NA	NA	TGTGCCAGCAGCTTGAGAACAGAACCCACCGGGGAGCTGTTTTTT	CASSLRTEPTGELFF
TRBV11-2	TRBJ2-1	NA	NA	TGTGCCAGCACCCAACTGGGGGGGCTAGGTGAGCAGTTCTTC	CASTQLGGLGEQFF
TRBV7-8	TRBJ1-5	NA	NA	TGTGCCAGCAGCCCCATGGCCGAAAGGGGAGGGCAGCCCCAGCATTTT	CASSPMAERGGQPQHF
TRBV6-5	TRBJ2-7	medium-sized	TRBD1	TGTGCCAGCAGTTACAAGGGGGCGCTGCCCGAGCAGTACTTC	CASSYKGALPEQYF
TRBV15	TRBJ1-1	NA	NA	TGTGCCACCAGCAGAGACCGCACGGGGACTTCAATTTGGAACACTGAAGCTTTCTTT	CATSRDRTGTSIWNTEAFF
TRBV6-5	TRBJ1-5	NA	TRBD1	TGTGCCAGCAGTCCGACAGGGGCTCGGCAGCCCCAGCATTTT	CASSPTGARQPQHF
TRBV6-1	TRBJ2-7	NA	NA	TGTGCCAGCACCGAGGCTCTAATTCACTCCTACGAGCAGTACTTC	CASTEALIHSYEQYF
TRBV2	TRBJ1-4	NA	NA	TGTGCCAGCATGCGGCTTAATGAAAAACTGTTTTTT	CASMRLNEKLFF